The 10 T cell receptor beta chains reported below all come from one sample, sequenced in a study of cytomegalovirus exposure and HLA in healthy donors. In the PCR, 60 Vbeta and 13 Jbeta primers were used. Sequenced by immunoSEQ multiplex PCR; TCRdb stores in-frame clones only, minus some. Of 160,000 or so clones detected, 84% appear once; the ten largest clones hold roughly 1%. Sequenced material: PBMCs. All receptors come from a man younger than 40 in good health and CMV-seronegative.

The chain joins TRBV9 to TRBJ1-4, with 9 positions matching TRBD1. The CDR3 is 15 residues long. Looked up from germline, CDR1 is SGDLS and CDR2 is YYNGEE. The junction had 8 bases not matched to a gene; V was cut back by 3 bases and J by 8 bases. CDR3 bases: TGTGCCAGCAGCGGACGACAGGGGGTAGGCGAAAAACTGTTTTTT. Protein sequence: CASSGRQGVGEKLFF.

The V call is TRBV7-3, the J call TRBJ2-2; D may be TRBD1 (6 bases). The length of the CDR3 is 13 residues. The V gene lost 3 bases and the J gene lost 5 bases, with 7 bases spanning the gap. Germline CDR1 is SGHTA and CDR2 is FQGTGA. The CDR3 here is CASSLRGTGELFF. The CDR3 DNA follows: TGTGCCAGCAGCTTGAGGGGGACCGGGGAGCTGTTTTTT.

This chain joins TRBV27 and TRBJ2-7, with unresolved D. The CDR3 is 14 residues long. V was pared by 2 bases and J by 0 bases, with 8 bases between. CDR1 is MNHEY and CDR2 is SMNVEV in the germline V gene (reference sequence). The CDR3 protein is CASSLTGSSYEQYF. CDR3 nucleotide sequence: TGTGCCAGCAGTTTAACGGGTTCCTCCTACGAGCAGTACTTC.

A remark on this clone: At the DNA level, this CDR3 is encoded by other sequences in the same sample as well. The chain is built from TRBV5-1 and TRBJ2-7, with 8 bases aligning to TRBD1. CDR3 length equals 14 residues. Trimming cost V 0 bases and J 3 bases; bases outside gene matches: 2. Germline values: CDR1 SGHRS, CDR2 YFSETQ. The CDR3 spells CASSLGTGGYEQYF. As DNA, the CDR3 is TGCGCCAGCAGCTTGGGTACAGGGGGCTACGAGCAGTACTTC. The variable domain in full, with the rest retrieved from reference TRBV5-1 and TRBJ2-7, is KAGVTQTPRYLIKTRGQQVTLSCSPISGHRSVSWYQQTPGQGLQFLFEYFSETQRNKGNFPGRFSGRQFSNSRSEMNVSTLELGDSALYLCASSLGTGGYEQYFGPGTRLTVT.

This chain links TRBV28 with TRBJ1-2, with unresolved D. CDR1 MDHEN and CDR2 SYDVKM come from the germline V gene. This CDR3 spans 11 amino acids. V was cut by 6 bases and J by 6 bases, with 8 bases left in between. This chain's CDR3 is CASSRRHGYTF. The CDR3 DNA is TGTGCCAGCAGCCGGAGACATGGCTACACCTTC.

The sample holds one count of this clone. The CDR3 spells CASSEGGIRGYTF. The CDR3, as DNA: TGTGCCAGCAGCGAAGGGGGTATCCGTGGCTACACCTTC. The gene calls are TRBV7-2 and TRBJ1-2; perhaps TRBD1 as D (6 bases). Germline lookup yields CDR1 SGHTA and CDR2 FQGNSA. The CDR3 runs 13 residues. Trimming removed 5 bases at V and 7 bases at J, with 14 bases between.

The chain employs TRBV2 and TRBJ1-2; unclear D gene. Germline CDR1 reads SNHLY; CDR2 reads FYNNEI. The CDR3 contains 13 residues. Trimming pared 3 bases from V and 4 bases from J, leaving 9 bases between. The CDR3 DNA reads as TGTGCCAGCAGTGAGAAGCCCTTCTATGGCTACACCTTC. Translation: CASSEKPFYGYTF.

The CDR3 DNA reads as TGTGCCAGCAGCTTGGGTGATAGTGCTAGCGGGAGAAGTACGCAGTATTTT. Translation gives CASSLGDSASGRSTQYF. The chain uses TRBV5-4 and TRBJ2-3; 10 nucleotides agree with TRBD2. The J segment lost 8 bases and the V segment lost 0 bases, leaving 12 bases of the junction unmatched. CDR1 and CDR2 from the germline V gene are SGHNT and YYREEE (reference sequence). The CDR3 covers 17 residues.

The chain joins TRBV28 to TRBJ1-4, with unresolved D. The CDR3 covers 13 residues. Germline V gives CDR1 MDHEN, CDR2 SYDVKM. The CDR3 reads CPLLPLDNEKLFF. In DNA, the CDR3 is TGTCCTCTGCTCCCTTTAGATAATGAAAAACTGTTTTTT.

J is TRBJ2-2 and V is TRBV10-3, with 10 nucleotides matching TRBD2. The CDR3 is made up of 16 amino acids. V lost 7 bases to trimming and J lost 1 base; unmatched junction nucleotides: 6. Germline V gives CDR1 ENHRY, CDR2 SYGVKD. DNA for the CDR3: TGTGCCATCACCAGCGGGACTAGCGAGAACACCGGGGAGCTGTTTTTT. Its translation: CAITSGTSENTGELFF.